This T cell receptor (beta chain) was identified in a study of T cell repertoires in cytomegalovirus infection. TCRdb re-called the reads through MiXCR, storing one row per CDR3 protein. The data contain some 590,000 distinct CDR3 sequences, 35% to 50% of them singletons. This clonotype was recorded a few times. Its target is unknown. The clonotype comes from a human donor in good health (CMV status not recorded). Some clones in this sample may be carry-over from other donors' samples. The sequencing used cultured PBMCs, collected from culture after CMV antigen stimulation.

In nucleotides, the CDR3 is TGTGCCAGCAGCCAAGATTACGGTATGGCCTACGAGCAGTACTTC. It encodes CASSQDYGMAYEQYF. The rearrangement joins TRBV4-2 to TRBJ2-7; D not resolved. The germline V gene encodes CDR1 LGHNA and CDR2 YNFKEQ. Trimming removed 0 bases from V and 2 bases from J, with 11 bases in between. CDR3 size: 15 residues.